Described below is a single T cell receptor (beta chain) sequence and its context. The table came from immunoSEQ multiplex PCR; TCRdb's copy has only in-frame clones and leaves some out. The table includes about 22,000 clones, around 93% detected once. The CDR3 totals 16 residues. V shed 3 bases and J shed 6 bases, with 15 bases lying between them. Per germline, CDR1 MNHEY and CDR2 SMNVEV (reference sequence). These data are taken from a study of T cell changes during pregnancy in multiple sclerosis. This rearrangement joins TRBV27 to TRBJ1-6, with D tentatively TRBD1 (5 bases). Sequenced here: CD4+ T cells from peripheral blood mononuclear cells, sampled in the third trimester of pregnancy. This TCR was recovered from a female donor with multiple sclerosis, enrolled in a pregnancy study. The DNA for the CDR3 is TGTGCCAGCAGTTTGGGATTAGGAAGGGGTAATTCACCCCTCCACTTT. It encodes CASSLGLGRGNSPLHF.